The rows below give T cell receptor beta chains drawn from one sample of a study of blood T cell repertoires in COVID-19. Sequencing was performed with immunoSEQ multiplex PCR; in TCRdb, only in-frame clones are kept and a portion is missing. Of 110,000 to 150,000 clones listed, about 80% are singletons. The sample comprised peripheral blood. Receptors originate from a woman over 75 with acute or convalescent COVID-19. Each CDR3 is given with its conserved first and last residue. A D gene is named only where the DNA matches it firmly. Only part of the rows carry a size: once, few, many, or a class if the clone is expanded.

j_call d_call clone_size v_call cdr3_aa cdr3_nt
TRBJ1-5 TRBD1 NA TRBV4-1 CASSRYGGQESNQPQHF TGCGCCAGCAGCCGGTATGGGGGACAGGAGTCAAATCAGCCCCAGCATTTT
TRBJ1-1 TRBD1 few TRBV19 CASSERGQGVIGAFF TGTGCCAGTAGCGAAAGGGGGCAGGGGGTAATAGGAGCTTTCTTT
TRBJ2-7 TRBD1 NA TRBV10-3 CAISESRTGSYEQYF TGTGCCATCAGTGAGTCGAGGACAGGCTCCTACGAGCAGTACTTC
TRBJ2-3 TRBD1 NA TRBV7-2 CASSLDSGTASTDTQYF TGTGCCAGCAGCTTAGACTCCGGGACAGCGAGCACAGATACGCAGTATTTT
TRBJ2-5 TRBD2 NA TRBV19 CASSSTTGRGGETQYF TGTGCCAGTAGTTCCACTACCGGGAGGGGCGGGGAGACCCAGTACTTC
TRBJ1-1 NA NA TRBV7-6 CASSLVPVGANTEAFF TGTGCCAGCAGCTTAGTCCCGGTAGGGGCGAACACTGAAGCTTTCTTT
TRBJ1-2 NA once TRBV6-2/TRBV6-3 CASSYSAAESNYGYTF TGTGCCAGCAGTTACTCAGCGGCAGAATCTAACTATGGCTACACCTTC
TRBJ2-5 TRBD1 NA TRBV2 CASSGTGKETQYF TGTGCCAGCTCTGGGACAGGGAAAGAGACCCAGTACTTC
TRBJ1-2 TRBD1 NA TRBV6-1 CASSEALGDRNFRF TGTGCCAGCAGTGAAGCGCTCGGGGACAGGAATTTCAGATTC
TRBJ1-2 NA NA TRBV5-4 CASSLVGGYGYTF TGTGCCAGCAGCTTGGTCGGGGGGTATGGCTACACCTTC
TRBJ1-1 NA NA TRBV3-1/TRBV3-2 CASSQAVALEAFF TGTGCCAGCAGCCAAGCAGTGGCTCTCGAAGCTTTCTTT
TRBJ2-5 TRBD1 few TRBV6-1 CASSEDRRDRGETQYF TGTGCCAGCAGTGAAGACCGCCGGGACAGGGGGGAGACCCAGTACTTC
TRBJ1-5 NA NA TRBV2 CASSVGGGFSQPQHF TGTGCCAGCAGTGTGGGGGGGGGCTTCAGTCAGCCCCAGCATTTT
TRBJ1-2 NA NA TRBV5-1 CASSSHSGDYGYTF TGCGCCAGCAGCTCTCACTCAGGGGACTATGGCTACACCTTC
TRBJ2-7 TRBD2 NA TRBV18 CATGGSTYEQYF TGTGCCACGGGGGGGTCCACCTACGAGCAGTACTTC
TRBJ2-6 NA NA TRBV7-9 CASSPPGGQPNVLTF TGTGCCAGCAGCCCCCCTGGAGGGCAGCCCAACGTCCTGACTTTC
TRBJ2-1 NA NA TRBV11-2 CASSTPEDGVYNEQFF TGTGCCAGCAGCACACCCGAGGACGGGGTTTACAATGAGCAGTTCTTC
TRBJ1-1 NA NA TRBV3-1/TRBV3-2 CASSPDKNTEAFF TGTGCCAGCAGCCCGGACAAGAACACTGAAGCTTTCTTT
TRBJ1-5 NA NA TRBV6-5 CASSSWGRELEPQHF TGTGCCAGCAGTTCCTGGGGACGGGAGCTCGAGCCCCAGCATTTT
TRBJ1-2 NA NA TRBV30 CAWSVRDLSGGYTF TGTGCCTGGAGTGTACGGGATCTATCGGGTGGCTACACCTTC
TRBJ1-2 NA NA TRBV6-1 CASTLREGDYGYTF TGTGCCAGCACCCTAAGAGAGGGGGACTATGGCTACACCTTC
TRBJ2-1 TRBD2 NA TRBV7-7 CASSLAGGINNEQFF TGTGCTAGCAGCTTAGCGGGGGGAATCAACAATGAGCAGTTCTTC
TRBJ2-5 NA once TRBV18 CASSPLSNQETQYF TGTGCCAGCTCACCTCTATCCAATCAAGAGACCCAGTACTTC
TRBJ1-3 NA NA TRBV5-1 CASSFEGAGNTIYF TGCGCCAGCAGCTTCGAGGGGGCTGGAAACACCATATATTTT
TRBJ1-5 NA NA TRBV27 CASSLSWRTGQPQHF TGTGCCAGCAGTTTATCGTGGAGGACGGGTCAGCCCCAGCATTTT
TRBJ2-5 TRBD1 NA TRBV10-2 CASSAPTGVEETQYF TGCGCCAGCAGTGCTCCGACAGGGGTCGAAGAGACCCAGTACTTC
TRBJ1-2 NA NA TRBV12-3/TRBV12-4 CASSETTNYGYTF TGTGCCAGCAGTGAGACAACTAACTATGGCTACACCTTC
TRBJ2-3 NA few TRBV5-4 CASSLELADTQYF TGTGCCAGCAGCTTGGAATTAGCAGATACGCAGTATTTT
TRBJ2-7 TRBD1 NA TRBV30 CAWGQGDSYEQYF TGTGCCTGGGGACAGGGGGACTCCTACGAGCAGTACTTC
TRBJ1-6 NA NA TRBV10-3 CAISGTSRGDSPLHF TGTGCCATCAGTGGAACTTCCAGGGGAGATTCACCCCTCCACTTT
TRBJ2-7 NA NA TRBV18 CASSGVGRGSYEQYF TGTGCCAGCTCGGGAGTCGGACGCGGATCCTACGAGCAGTACTTC
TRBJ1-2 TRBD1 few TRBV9 CASSVTGGTYGYTF TGTGCCAGCAGCGTTACAGGGGGCACCTATGGCTACACCTTC
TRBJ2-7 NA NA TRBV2 CASSERSAWSSYEQYF TGTGCCAGCAGTGAACGGTCAGCCTGGAGCTCCTACGAGCAGTACTTC
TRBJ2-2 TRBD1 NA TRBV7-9 CASSSTITGAHTGELFF TGTGCCAGCAGCTCCACAATAACAGGGGCGCACACCGGGGAGCTGTTTTTT
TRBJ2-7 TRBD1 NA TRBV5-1 CASSPTGVEQYF TGCGCCAGCAGCCCGACAGGGGTAGAGCAGTACTTC
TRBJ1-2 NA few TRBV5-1 CASSADSSNYGYTF TGCGCCAGCAGCGCGGATTCTTCTAACTATGGCTACACCTTC
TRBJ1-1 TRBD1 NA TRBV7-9 CASSPGQGWSPEAFF TGTGCCAGCAGCCCAGGACAGGGCTGGTCTCCTGAAGCTTTCTTT
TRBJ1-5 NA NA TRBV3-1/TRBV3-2 CASNKLRDSAYSNQPQHF TGTGCCAGCAACAAACTCCGAGACAGTGCCTATAGCAATCAGCCCCAGCATTTT
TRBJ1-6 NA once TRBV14 CASSQGQGKGIPLHF TGTGCCAGCAGCCAAGGGCAGGGAAAAGGAATCCCCCTCCACTTT
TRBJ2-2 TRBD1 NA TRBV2 CASSARGIDTGELFF TGTGCCAGCAGCGCCAGGGGGATTGACACCGGGGAGCTGTTTTTT
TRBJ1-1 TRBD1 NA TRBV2 CASSPDRGRTEAFF TGTGCCAGCAGTCCCGACAGGGGGCGTACTGAAGCTTTCTTT
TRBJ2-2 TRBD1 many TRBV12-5 CASVPTGTGNTGELFF TGTGCTAGTGTACCGACCGGGACAGGGAACACCGGGGAGCTGTTTTTT
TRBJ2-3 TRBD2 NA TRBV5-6 CASSLVLGLAGSYTQYF TGTGCCAGCAGCTTGGTCCTCGGACTAGCGGGGAGTTATACGCAGTATTTT
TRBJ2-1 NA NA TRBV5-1 CASSSLQGNGYNEQFF TGCGCCAGCAGCTCGCTCCAGGGGAATGGATACAATGAGCAGTTCTTC
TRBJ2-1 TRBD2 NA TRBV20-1 CSASKRGTSYNEQFF TGCAGTGCTAGTAAGCGGGGCACCTCCTACAATGAGCAGTTCTTC
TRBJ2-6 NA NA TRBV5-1 CARSLGGMTGTGANVLTF TGCGCCCGCAGCTTGGGGGGGATGACAGGGACTGGGGCCAACGTCCTGACTTTC